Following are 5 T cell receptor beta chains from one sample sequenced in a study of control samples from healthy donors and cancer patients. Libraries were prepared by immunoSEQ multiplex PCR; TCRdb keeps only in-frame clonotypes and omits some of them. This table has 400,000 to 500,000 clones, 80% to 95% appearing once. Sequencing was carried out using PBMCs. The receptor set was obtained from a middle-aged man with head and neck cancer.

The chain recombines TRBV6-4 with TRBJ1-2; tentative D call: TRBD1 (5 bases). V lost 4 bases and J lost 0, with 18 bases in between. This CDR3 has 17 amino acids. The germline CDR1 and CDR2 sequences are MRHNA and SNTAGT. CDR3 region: CASSAPGTTEANYGYTF. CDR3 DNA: TGTGCCAGCAGTGCCCCTGGGACCACTGAAGCTAACTATGGCTACACCTTC.

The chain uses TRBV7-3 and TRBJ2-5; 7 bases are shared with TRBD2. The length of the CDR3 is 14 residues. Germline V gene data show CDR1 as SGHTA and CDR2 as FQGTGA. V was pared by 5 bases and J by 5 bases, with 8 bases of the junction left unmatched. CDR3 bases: TGTGCCAGCAGCCCGGGACCGCGGGGGGAGACCCAGTACTTC. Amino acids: CASSPGPRGETQYF.

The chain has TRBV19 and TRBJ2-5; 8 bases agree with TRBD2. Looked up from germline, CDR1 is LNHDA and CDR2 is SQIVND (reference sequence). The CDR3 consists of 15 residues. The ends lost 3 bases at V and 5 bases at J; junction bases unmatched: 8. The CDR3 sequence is CASSMVAGGGETQYF. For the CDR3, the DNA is TGTGCCAGTAGTATGGTCGCGGGAGGTGGGGAGACCCAGTACTTC.

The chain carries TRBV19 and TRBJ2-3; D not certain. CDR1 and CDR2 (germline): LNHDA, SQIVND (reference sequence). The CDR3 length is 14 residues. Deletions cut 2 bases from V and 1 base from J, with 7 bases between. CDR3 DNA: TGTGCCAGTAGTATAAGGGCCGGCACAGATACGCAGTATTTT. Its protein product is CASSIRAGTDTQYF.

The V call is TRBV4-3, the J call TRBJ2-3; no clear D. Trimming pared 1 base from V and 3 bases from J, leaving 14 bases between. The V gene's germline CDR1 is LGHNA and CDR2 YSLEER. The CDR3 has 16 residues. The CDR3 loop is CASSQASGFTTDTQYF. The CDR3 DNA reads TGCGCCAGCAGCCAAGCGTCCGGGTTCACGACAGATACGCAGTATTTT.